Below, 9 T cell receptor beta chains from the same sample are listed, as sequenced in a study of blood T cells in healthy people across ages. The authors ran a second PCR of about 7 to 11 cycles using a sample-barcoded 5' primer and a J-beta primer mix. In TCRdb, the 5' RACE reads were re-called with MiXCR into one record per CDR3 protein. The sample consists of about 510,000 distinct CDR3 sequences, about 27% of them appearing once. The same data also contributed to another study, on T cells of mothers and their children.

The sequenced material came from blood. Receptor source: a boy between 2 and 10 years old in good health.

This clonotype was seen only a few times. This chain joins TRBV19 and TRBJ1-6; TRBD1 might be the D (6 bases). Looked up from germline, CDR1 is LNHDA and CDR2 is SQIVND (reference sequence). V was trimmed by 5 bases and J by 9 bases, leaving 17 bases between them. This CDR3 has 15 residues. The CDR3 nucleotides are TGTGCCAGTAGTGCCCCACGGGGGCGCGGTTCACCCCTCCACTTT. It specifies CASSAPRGRGSPLHF.

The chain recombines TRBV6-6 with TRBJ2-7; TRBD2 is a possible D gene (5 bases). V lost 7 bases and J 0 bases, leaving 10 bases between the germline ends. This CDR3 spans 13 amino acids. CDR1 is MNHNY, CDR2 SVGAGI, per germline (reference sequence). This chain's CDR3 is CASTMGSSYEQYF. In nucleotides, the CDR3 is TGTGCCAGCACAATGGGGAGCTCCTACGAGCAGTACTTC.

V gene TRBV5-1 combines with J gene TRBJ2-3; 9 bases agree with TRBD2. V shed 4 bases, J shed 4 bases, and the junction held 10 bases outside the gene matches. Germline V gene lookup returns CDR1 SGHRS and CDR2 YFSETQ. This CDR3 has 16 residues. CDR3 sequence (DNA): TGCGCCAGCAGCATCATAGCGGGAGAGGTAGCAGATACGCAGTATTTT. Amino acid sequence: CASSIIAGEVADTQYF. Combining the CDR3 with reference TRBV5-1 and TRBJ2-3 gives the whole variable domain KAGVTQTPRYLIKTRGQQVTLSCSPISGHRSVSWYQQTPGQGLQFLFEYFSETQRNKGNFPGRFSGRQFSNSRSEMNVSTLELGDSALYLCASSIIAGEVADTQYFGPGTRLTVL.

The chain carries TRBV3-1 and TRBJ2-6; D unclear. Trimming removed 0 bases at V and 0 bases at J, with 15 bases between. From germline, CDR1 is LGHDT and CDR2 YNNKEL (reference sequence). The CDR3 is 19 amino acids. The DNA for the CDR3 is TGTGCCAGCAGCCAAGATTGGTCCCCCGGCAACTCTGGGGCCAACGTCCTGACTTTC. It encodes CASSQDWSPGNSGANVLTF.

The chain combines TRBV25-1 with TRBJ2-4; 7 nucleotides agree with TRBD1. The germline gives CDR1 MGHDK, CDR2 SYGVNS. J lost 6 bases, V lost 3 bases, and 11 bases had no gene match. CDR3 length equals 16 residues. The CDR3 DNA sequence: TGTGCCAGCAGTGATCCCCGGATAGGGGGCACAAACATTCAGTACTTC. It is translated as CASSDPRIGGTNIQYF.

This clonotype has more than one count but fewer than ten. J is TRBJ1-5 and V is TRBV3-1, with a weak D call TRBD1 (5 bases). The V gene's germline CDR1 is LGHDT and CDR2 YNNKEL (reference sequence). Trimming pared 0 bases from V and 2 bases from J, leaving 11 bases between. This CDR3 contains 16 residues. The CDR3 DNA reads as TGTGCCAGCAGCCAAGATCAAAGGGACGGCAATCAGCCCCAGCATTTT. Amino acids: CASSQDQRDGNQPQHF. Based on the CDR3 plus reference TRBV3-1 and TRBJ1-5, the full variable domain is DTAVSQTPKYLVTQMGNDKSIKCEQNLGHDTMYWYKQDSKKFLKIMFSYNNKELIINETVPNRFSPKSPDKAHLNLHINSLELGDSAVYFCASSQDQRDGNQPQHFGDGTRLSIL.

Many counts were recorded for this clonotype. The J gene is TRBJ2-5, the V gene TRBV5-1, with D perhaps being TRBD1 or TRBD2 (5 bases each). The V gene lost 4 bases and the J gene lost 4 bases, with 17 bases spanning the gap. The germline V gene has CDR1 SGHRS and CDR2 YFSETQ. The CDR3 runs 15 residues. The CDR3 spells CASSPGAGWRETQYF. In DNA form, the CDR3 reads TGCGCCAGCAGCCCCGGGGCGGGTTGGAGAGAGACCCAGTACTTC. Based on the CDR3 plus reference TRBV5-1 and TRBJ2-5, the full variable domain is KAGVTQTPRYLIKTRGQQVTLSCSPISGHRSVSWYQQTPGQGLQFLFEYFSETQRNKGNFPGRFSGRQFSNSRSEMNVSTLELGDSALYLCASSPGAGWRETQYFGPGTRLLVL.

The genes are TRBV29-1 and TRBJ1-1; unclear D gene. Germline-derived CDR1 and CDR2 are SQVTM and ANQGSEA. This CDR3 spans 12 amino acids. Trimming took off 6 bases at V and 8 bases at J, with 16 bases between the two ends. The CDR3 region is CSVGTATTEAFF. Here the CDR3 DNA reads TGCAGCGTCGGAACAGCTACAACGGAAGCTTTCTTT.

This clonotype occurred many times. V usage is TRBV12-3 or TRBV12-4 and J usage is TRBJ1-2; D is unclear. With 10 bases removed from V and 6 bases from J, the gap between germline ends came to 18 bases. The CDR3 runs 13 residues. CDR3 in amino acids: CAITSPFRNGYTF. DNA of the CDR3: TGTGCCATCACCTCGCCCTTTCGGAATGGCTACACCTTC.